The 28 T cell receptor beta chains below all came from one sample that was sequenced in a study of blood T cell repertoires in COVID-19. The assay was immunoSEQ multiplex PCR, and TCRdb's table has in-frame clones only and misses some. Of 60,000 to 85,000 clones listed, 91% are singletons. Sequenced: peripheral blood. These receptors all come from a man in his forties with COVID-19, enrolled during active disease.

The rearrangement links TRBV18 to TRBJ1-3, with a weak D call TRBD1 (6 bases). V was shortened by 3 bases and J by 0 bases, with 12 bases between the two germline ends. This CDR3 contains 16 residues. Germline V gene data show CDR1 as KGHSH and CDR2 as LQKENI. CDR3 protein: CASSPQTGHSGNTIYF. The CDR3 DNA sequence: TGTGCCAGCTCACCGCAGACAGGACACTCTGGAAACACCATATATTTT.

To note about this clone: Other DNA sequences in the same sample also yield this CDR3. The chain recombines TRBV6-5 with TRBJ1-2; TRBD1 agrees at 7 bases. The germline CDR1 and CDR2 sequences are MNHEY and SVGAGI. CDR3 length: 15 residues. V gave up 5 bases and J gave up 4 bases; unmatched junction bases: 10. In nucleotides, the CDR3 is TGTGCCAGCAGTACCCAGACAGGGCTAGTCTATGGCTACACCTTC. Its translation is CASSTQTGLVYGYTF.

This clone was picked up a small number of times. Mismatch with germline at one junction end may stem from a read error. The chain carries TRBV20-1 and TRBJ2-1; D call uncertain. In germline, CDR1 is DFQATT, CDR2 SNEGSKA (reference sequence). This CDR3 has 11 residues. The CDR3 spells CSASPTHVRLF. The CDR3 DNA follows: TGCAGTGCTAGTCCAACACACGTCAGGCTCTTC.

This clone has a single count. The chain links TRBV7-8 to TRBJ2-3; the D is unclear. Germline CDR1 and CDR2: SGHVS and FQNEAQ. Trimming cost V 4 bases and J 3 bases, with 11 bases left between them. The CDR3 runs to 14 residues. The CDR3 protein is CASSSGSRTDTQYF. The CDR3 DNA is TGTGCCAGCAGCTCAGGATCACGGACAGATACGCAGTATTTT.

The rearrangement links TRBV27 to TRBJ2-1, with 14 bases that match TRBD2. The junction had 2 bases not matched to a gene; V was cut back by 4 bases and J by 9 bases. Germline V gene sequence: CDR1 MNHEY, CDR2 SMNVEV (reference sequence). The CDR3 is 14 amino acids. The CDR3 region has the DNA TGTGCCAGCAGTTCGGGACTAGCGGGGGTTGAGCAGTTCTTC. It translates to CASSSGLAGVEQFF.

The chain combines TRBV19 with TRBJ1-5, with no clear D. The V end was cut by 7 bases, the J end by 6 bases, with 10 bases between. Germline V gene lookup returns CDR1 LNHDA and CDR2 SQIVND (reference sequence). The CDR3 loop spans 12 amino acids. CDR3 sequence (DNA): TGTGCCAGTATGCGGGCAGGTCAGCCCCAGCATTTT. It is translated as CASMRAGQPQHF.

CDR3 region: CASSRGQDGNTEAFF. The CDR3 DNA is TGTGCCAGCAGCCGCGGACAGGATGGGAACACTGAAGCTTTCTTT. The V call is TRBV6-5, the J call TRBJ1-1, with 7 bases matching TRBD1. J lost 1 base, V lost 6 bases, and 8 bases had no gene match. Germline lookup yields CDR1 MNHEY and CDR2 SVGAGI. The CDR3 has 15 amino acids.

This chain connects TRBV13 to TRBJ2-3; D possibly corresponds to TRBD2 (5 bases). The V end was cut by 1 base, the J end by 0 bases, with 17 bases between. Germline V lookup: CDR1 PRHDT, CDR2 FYEKMQ (reference sequence). CDR3 length: 18 amino acids. CDR3 loop: CASSLVGLSEWSTDTQYF. The DNA of the CDR3 is TGTGCCAGCAGCTTAGTGGGCCTTAGCGAGTGGAGCACAGATACGCAGTATTTT.

The sample holds one count of this clone. The chain combines TRBV6-5 with TRBJ1-4, with D perhaps matching TRBD1 (5 bases). Trimming removed 0 bases from V and 7 bases from J, with 9 bases in between. The CDR3 covers 14 residues. Germline CDR1 is MNHEY and CDR2 is SVGAGI. CDR3 coding DNA: TGTGCCAGCAGTTACTCGAACCAGGGTGAAAAACTGTTTTTT. It is translated as CASSYSNQGEKLFF.

On this clone itself: Other DNA sequences within the sample encode an identical CDR3. The chain recombines TRBV5-1 with TRBJ2-7, with 8 bases identical to TRBD1. The CDR3 consists of 11 residues. Germline V gives CDR1 SGHRS, CDR2 YFSETQ. The V gene end was trimmed by 4 bases and the J gene end by 10 bases; junction bases not matched to a gene: 4. As DNA, the CDR3 is TGCGCCAGCAGCACGGGACAGGAACAGTACTTC. Residues: CASSTGQEQYF. Full variable domain (missing parts from reference TRBV5-1 and TRBJ2-7): KAGVTQTPRYLIKTRGQQVTLSCSPISGHRSVSWYQQTPGQGLQFLFEYFSETQRNKGNFPGRFSGRQFSNSRSEMNVSTLELGDSALYLCASSTGQEQYFGPGTRLTVT.

The chain links TRBV18 to TRBJ1-2; D not resolved. From germline, CDR1 is KGHSH and CDR2 LQKENI. The CDR3 extends over 14 amino acids. The germline V and J ends were trimmed by 3 bases and 5 bases, with 13 bases remaining between them. CDR3 loop: CASSPGLSEYGYTF. The CDR3 bases are TGTGCCAGCTCACCCGGACTGTCGGAATATGGCTACACCTTC.

The chain links TRBV30 to TRBJ1-4; possible D gene TRBD1, 5 bases. The germline gives CDR1 GTSNPN, CDR2 SVGIG (reference sequence). V was cut by 4 bases and J by 0 bases, with 9 bases left in between. The CDR3 is 14 amino acids. For the CDR3, the DNA is TGTGCCTGGATCGGGGGGGCAACTAATGAAAAACTGTTTTTT. It encodes CAWIGGATNEKLFF.

The chain has TRBV6-5 and TRBJ2-7, with 7 bases fitting TRBD1. Germline V gives CDR1 MNHEY, CDR2 SVGAGI. The CDR3 totals 13 residues. Trimming cost V 6 bases and J 1 base; bases outside gene matches: 3. The CDR3 reads CASSPGQSYEQYF. The DNA of the CDR3 is TGTGCCAGCAGCCCGGGACAGTCCTACGAGCAGTACTTC.

V is TRBV5-4 and J is TRBJ1-4, with no clear D. Trimming removed 2 bases from V and 4 bases from J, with 9 bases in between. This CDR3 region has 14 residues. Germline assignment: CDR1 SGHNT and CDR2 YYREEE (reference sequence). Here the CDR3 reads CASSLRGGNEKLFF. As DNA, the CDR3 is TGTGCCAGCAGCTTAAGAGGTGGTAATGAAAAACTGTTTTTT.

The rearrangement links TRBV27 to TRBJ1-1; D unresolved. The CDR3 is made up of 16 amino acids. V lost 4 bases and J 0 bases, leaving 15 bases between the germline ends. CDR1 is MNHEY and CDR2 is SMNVEV in the germline V gene (reference sequence). CDR3 sequence (DNA): TGTGCCAGCAGTTCTCGCGTGAGACTCATGAACACTGAAGCTTTCTTT. Encoded protein: CASSSRVRLMNTEAFF.

This clone was counted once. This rearrangement joins TRBV30 to TRBJ2-1; TRBD2 aligns across 11 bases. The CDR3 runs 15 residues. Trimming took 3 bases from V and 4 from J; bases not matched to a gene: 5. Germline V gene data show CDR1 as GTSNPN and CDR2 as SVGIG (reference sequence). CDR3 bases: TGTGCCTGGAGGCCTACTAGCGGGGGATACAATGAGCAGTTCTTC. Its protein is CAWRPTSGGYNEQFF.

The rearrangement uses TRBV7-9 and TRBJ1-5; 7 bases align to TRBD1. V was pared by 4 bases and J by 3 bases, with 6 bases of the junction left unmatched. The germline V gene has CDR1 SEHNR and CDR2 FQNEAQ (reference sequence). The CDR3 has 15 amino acids. CDR3 loop: CASSSADRNNQPQHF. The CDR3 DNA reads TGTGCCAGCAGCTCTGCGGACAGGAACAATCAGCCCCAGCATTTT.

This sequence joins TRBV7-7 and TRBJ2-5; 11 bases map to TRBD1. From germline, CDR1 is SSHAT and CDR2 FNYEAQ (reference sequence). V lost 4 bases and J lost 4; bases outside the gene matches: 2. The CDR3 sequence is 14 residues long. The DNA for the CDR3 is TGTGCCAGCAGCTCGGGACAGGGGGTAGAGACCCAGTACTTC. It codes for CASSSGQGVETQYF.

The chain carries TRBV6-5 and TRBJ1-1; 7 bases agree with TRBD1. In germline, CDR1 is MNHEY, CDR2 SVGAGI. This CDR3 region has 13 residues. V gave up 8 bases and J gave up 5 bases; unmatched junction bases: 8. CDR3 loop: CASGQTGWTEAFF. The DNA for the CDR3 is TGTGCCAGCGGACAGACAGGGTGGACTGAAGCTTTCTTT.

This clone was detected once. The chain employs TRBV3-1 (or the pseudogene TRBV3-2) and TRBJ2-7; TRBD1 agrees at 9 bases. This CDR3 region has 15 residues. Germline-derived CDR1 and CDR2 are LGHDT and YNNKEL (reference sequence). V was pared by 2 bases and J by 5 bases, with 7 bases of the junction left unmatched. CDR3 residues: CASSQRQGVYDEQYF. CDR3 coding DNA: TGTGCCAGCAGCCAAAGACAGGGGGTATATGACGAGCAGTACTTC.

This chain links TRBV4-1 with TRBJ1-5, with D possibly being TRBD1 (5 bases). Germline V gives CDR1 MGHRA, CDR2 YSYEKL. This CDR3 has 15 amino acids. V was clipped by 0 bases and J by 6 bases, with 12 bases between them. CDR3 sequence (DNA): TGCGCCAGCAGCCAAGAATTGGGGGGTAGTCAGCCCCAGCATTTT. This encodes CASSQELGGSQPQHF.

The V call is TRBV21-1, the J call TRBJ2-5; the D call in the table, TRBD1, was not verified against the DNA. TRBV21-1 is listed as a pseudogene. The CDR3 has 15 amino acids. CDR3 sequence reads: CASTRTGRAEETQYF. The CDR3 nucleotides read TGTGCCAGCACCCGGACAGGGAGGGCGGAAGAGACCCAGTACTTC.

J is TRBJ1-6 and V is TRBV5-6; tentatively, D is TRBD1 (5 bases). Germline V CDR1 and CDR2: SGHDT, YYEEEE. The V gene lost 4 bases and the J gene lost 15 bases, with 14 bases spanning the gap. This CDR3 comprises 12 residues. The CDR3 coding sequence is TGTGCCAGCAGCATTGGCAGGGTAGACCTCCACTTT. It specifies CASSIGRVDLHF.

This clone was seen more than once but under ten times. CDR3 sequence (DNA): TGTGCCAGTAGTGACGGACAGGGAGTAGAAAAACTGTTTTTT. Its protein is CASSDGQGVEKLFF. This rearrangement joins TRBV19 to TRBJ1-4; 8 nucleotides line up with TRBD1. In germline, CDR1 is LNHDA, CDR2 SQIVND (reference sequence). The CDR3 is 14 amino acids. The V gene end was trimmed by 5 bases and the J gene end by 8 bases; junction bases not matched to a gene: 7.

This chain joins TRBV18 and TRBJ1-2; D gene ambiguous. The CDR3 sequence is 12 residues long. Trimming left V 5 bases short and J 3 bases short, with 7 bases between. Germline CDR1 is KGHSH and CDR2 is LQKENI. For the CDR3, the DNA is TGTGCCAGCTCAAGAGGAGACTATGGCTACACCTTC. This gives the protein CASSRGDYGYTF.

The gene calls are TRBV30 and TRBJ1-2, with 8 bases identical to TRBD1. Germline values: CDR1 GTSNPN, CDR2 SVGIG (reference sequence). The CDR3 consists of 11 residues. With 5 bases clipped from V and 4 bases from J, the junction kept 0 bases outside the gene matches. The CDR3 DNA reads TGTGCCTGGGGGACAGGCTATGGCTACACCTTC. This sequence encodes CAWGTGYGYTF.

The V call is TRBV28, the J call TRBJ2-3; TRBD1 might be the D (5 bases). Germline CDR1 is MDHEN and CDR2 is SYDVKM. The CDR3 spans 13 residues. V lost 2 bases and J lost 6, with 9 bases in between. CDR3 protein: CASSLQGSDTQYF. CDR3 nucleotide sequence: TGTGCCAGCAGTTTACAGGGATCCGATACGCAGTATTTT.

The V call is TRBV30, the J call TRBJ1-4, with TRBD1 identical over 7 bases. CDR3 length: 14 residues. Per germline, CDR1 GTSNPN and CDR2 SVGIG (reference sequence). Losses at the gene ends were 2 bases for V and 3 bases for J; bases not matched to a gene: 3. CDR3 residues: CAWSRTGSNEKLFF. CDR3 DNA sequence: TGTGCCTGGAGTCGGACAGGCTCTAATGAAAAACTGTTTTTT.